This T cell receptor (beta chain) derives from a study of tumor-infiltrating lymphocytes in primary liver carcinoma. Unsorted whole blood supplied the RNA, and germline DNA was extracted too. For this clonotype: Sequence at one end of the junction differs from germline and may be a read error.

TCR beta cDNA was made from 500 ng total RNA with a constant-region primer. Three rounds of nested multiplex PCR with slightly modified ARM-PCR produced TCR beta libraries. Rounds one and two of PCR, each of 10 cycles, were primed with TRBV1-TRBV30 forward primers and a C-beta reverse primer. MiXCR, applied by TCRdb to the multiplex PCR reads, yields one record per CDR3 protein. The repertoire includes about 310,000 distinct CDR3 sequences, roughly 60% of them detected once, and around 15% sits in the top ten. The CDR3 has 20 residues. The V gene's germline CDR1 is MRHNA and CDR2 SNTAGT. Sequenced material: peripheral blood. The TCR sequence derives from a woman aged 25 to 45 with primary liver carcinoma and hepatitis B virus infection. This rearrangement joins TRBV6-4 to TRBJ1-6; a possible D gene is TRBD1 (6 bases). CDR3 loop: CDWKGTTIPGRWIHNSPLHF. DNA of the CDR3: TGCGATTGGAAAGGGACAACAATCCCGGGACGCTGGATACATAATTCACCCCTCCACTTT.